This T cell receptor (beta chain) was obtained from a study of cytomegalovirus exposure and HLA in healthy donors. Researchers ran the PCR with 60 Vbeta and 13 Jbeta primers. Sequenced by immunoSEQ multiplex PCR; TCRdb stores in-frame clones only, minus some. The sample shows about 160,000 clones, approximately 80% of them seen only once. The V segment lost 0 bases and the J segment 7 bases; nucleotides outside the gene matches: 4. The germline gives CDR1 SEHNR, CDR2 FQNEAQ (reference sequence). There are 15 residues in the CDR3. General study results and limits: Only CMV serostatus was available as immune exposure information.

Only a few counts were recorded for this clone. Its antigen is not identified. The clonotype was recovered from a woman aged 25 to 39 in good health and CMV-seropositive. Sequences were obtained from PBMCs. This chain uses TRBV7-9 with TRBJ2-7; TRBD2 aligns across 12 bases. CDR3 region: CASSLALAGGSEQYF. For the CDR3, the DNA is TGTGCCAGCAGCTTAGCGCTAGCGGGGGGGTCTGAGCAGTACTTC.